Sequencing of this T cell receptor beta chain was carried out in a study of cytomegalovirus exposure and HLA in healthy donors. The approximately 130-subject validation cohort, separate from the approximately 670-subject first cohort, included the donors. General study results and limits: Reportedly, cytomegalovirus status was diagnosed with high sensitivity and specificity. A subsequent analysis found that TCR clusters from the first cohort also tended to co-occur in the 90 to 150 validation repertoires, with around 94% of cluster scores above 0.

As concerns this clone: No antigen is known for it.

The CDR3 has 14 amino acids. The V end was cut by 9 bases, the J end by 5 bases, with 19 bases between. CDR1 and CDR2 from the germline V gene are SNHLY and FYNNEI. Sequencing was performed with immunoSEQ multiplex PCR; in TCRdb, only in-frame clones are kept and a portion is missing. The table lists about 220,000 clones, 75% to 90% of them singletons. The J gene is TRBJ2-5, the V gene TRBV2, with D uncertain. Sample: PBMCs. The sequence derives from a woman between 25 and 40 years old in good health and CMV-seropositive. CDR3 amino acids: CASKSVPSGETQYF. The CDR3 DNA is TGTGCCAGTAAGAGCGTTCCTAGTGGGGAGACCCAGTACTTC.